The 6 T cell receptor beta chains presented below share a single source sample, sequenced in a study of shared clonotypes between healthy human individuals. Only in-frame clones appear in the TCRdb table, and some are missing; sequencing was by immunoSEQ multiplex PCR. Among approximately 1,500,000 clones, 95% to 99% were seen once, and the ten largest hold about 0.45%. Sample: naive CD4+ T cells sorted from blood. The subset denotes: CD45RA+ positively selected. The receptors stem from a man aged 25-45 years in good health.

The chain carries TRBV11-2 and TRBJ2-7; the D is unclear. This CDR3 has 12 amino acids. The germline gives CDR1 SGHAT, CDR2 FQNNGV. Trimming took 6 bases from V and 4 from J, leaving 10 bases between them. In DNA, the CDR3 is TGTGCCAGCAGGACTCCGGTTTACGAGCAGTACTTC. It encodes CASRTPVYEQYF.

The chain couples TRBV5-1 to TRBJ2-3; 7 bases are shared with TRBD2. The length of the CDR3 is 17 residues. Losses at the gene ends were 2 bases for V and 3 bases for J; bases not matched to a gene: 12. The germline V gene encodes CDR1 SGHRS and CDR2 YFSETQ. This chain's CDR3 is CASSLSVRERQTDTQYF. The DNA of the CDR3 is TGCGCCAGCAGCTTATCGGTGCGGGAGAGGCAGACAGATACGCAGTATTTT. The full variable domain, its missing parts supplied by reference TRBV5-1 and TRBJ2-3, is KAGVTQTPRYLIKTRGQQVTLSCSPISGHRSVSWYQQTPGQGLQFLFEYFSETQRNKGNFPGRFSGRQFSNSRSEMNVSTLELGDSALYLCASSLSVRERQTDTQYFGPGTRLTVL.

The rearrangement links TRBV16 to TRBJ2-5, with D possibly being TRBD1 (5 bases). V gave up 3 bases and J gave up 0 bases, with 11 bases separating them. The CDR3 spans 15 residues. Germline V CDR1 and CDR2: KGHSY, FQNENV. The DNA of the CDR3 is TGTGCCAGCAGCCAGTCCGACAGAGACCAAGAGACCCAGTACTTC. It codes for CASSQSDRDQETQYF.

The chain recombines TRBV11-2 with TRBJ1-4, with 8 bases fitting TRBD1. CDR3 size: 15 residues. The junction had 4 bases not matched to a gene; V was cut back by 5 bases and J by 2 bases. Per germline, CDR1 SGHAT and CDR2 FQNNGV. The CDR3 DNA sequence: TGTGCCAGCAGCCGAGACAGGGGCACTAATGAAAAACTGTTTTTT. It codes for CASSRDRGTNEKLFF.

J is TRBJ2-2 and V is TRBV6-4; D not resolved. The ends were cut back, 3 bases at V and 3 bases at J, with 8 bases in the middle. The length of the CDR3 is 14 residues. The germline gives CDR1 MRHNA, CDR2 SNTAGT. The CDR3 DNA is TGTGCCAGCAGTGATGGGGTTTACACCGGGGAGCTGTTTTTT. Translated, it gives CASSDGVYTGELFF.

This chain uses TRBV5-1 with TRBJ1-5; D unclear. The CDR3 runs 14 residues. The germline V and J ends were trimmed by 0 bases and 7 bases, with 11 bases remaining between them. Germline V gene sequence: CDR1 SGHRS, CDR2 YFSETQ. CDR3 amino acids: CASSLGVLGQPQHF. Here the CDR3 DNA reads TGCGCCAGCAGCTTGGGAGTCTTGGGCCAGCCCCAGCATTTT.